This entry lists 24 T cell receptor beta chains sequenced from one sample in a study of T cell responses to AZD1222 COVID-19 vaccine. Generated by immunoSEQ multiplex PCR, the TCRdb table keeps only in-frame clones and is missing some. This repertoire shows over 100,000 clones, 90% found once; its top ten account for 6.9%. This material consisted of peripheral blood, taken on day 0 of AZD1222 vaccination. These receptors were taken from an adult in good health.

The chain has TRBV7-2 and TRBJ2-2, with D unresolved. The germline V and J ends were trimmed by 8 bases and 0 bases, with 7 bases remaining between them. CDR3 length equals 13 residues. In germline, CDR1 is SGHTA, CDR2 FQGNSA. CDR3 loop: CASAGTNTGELFF. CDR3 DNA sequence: TGTGCCAGCGCAGGTACGAACACCGGGGAGCTGTTTTTT. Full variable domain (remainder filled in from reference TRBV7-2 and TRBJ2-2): GAGVSQSPSNKVTEKGKDVELRCDPISGHTALYWYRQSLGQGLEFLIYFQGNSAPDKSGLPSDRFSAERTGGSVSTLTIQRTQQEDSAVYLCASAGTNTGELFFGEGSRLTVL.

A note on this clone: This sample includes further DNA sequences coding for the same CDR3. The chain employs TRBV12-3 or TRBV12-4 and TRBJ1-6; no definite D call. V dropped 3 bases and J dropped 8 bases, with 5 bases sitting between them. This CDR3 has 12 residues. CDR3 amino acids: CASSFGDSPLHF. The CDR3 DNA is TGTGCCAGCAGTTTTGGAGATTCACCCCTCCACTTT.

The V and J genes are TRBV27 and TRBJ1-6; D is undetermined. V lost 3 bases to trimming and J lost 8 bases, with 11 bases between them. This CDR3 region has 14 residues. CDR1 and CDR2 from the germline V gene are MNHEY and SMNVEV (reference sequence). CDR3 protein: CASSFSGRYSPLHF. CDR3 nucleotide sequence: TGTGCCAGCAGTTTCAGTGGCCGTTATTCACCCCTCCACTTT.

The CDR3 spells CASRFPGVRLNSPLHF. CDR3 sequence (DNA): TGTGCCAGCAGATTCCCAGGGGTGAGACTTAATTCACCCCTCCACTTT. The chain links TRBV7-9 to TRBJ1-6, with D tentatively TRBD1 (6 bases). Trimming took 6 bases from V and 6 from J, leaving 18 bases between them. Germline-derived CDR1 and CDR2 are SEHNR and FQNEAQ (reference sequence). This CDR3 region has 16 residues. The whole variable domain, remainder taken from reference TRBV7-9 and TRBJ1-6, is DTGVSQNPRHKITKRGQNVTFRCDPISEHNRLYWYRQTLGQGPEFLTYFQNEAQLEKSRLLSDRFSAERPKGSFSTLEIQRTEQGDSAMYLCASRFPGVRLNSPLHFGNGTRLTVT.

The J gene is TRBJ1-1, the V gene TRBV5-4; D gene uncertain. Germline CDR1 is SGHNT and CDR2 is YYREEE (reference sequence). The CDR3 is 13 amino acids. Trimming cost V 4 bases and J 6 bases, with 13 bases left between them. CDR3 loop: CASSTPLDSEAFF. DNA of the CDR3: TGTGCCAGCAGCACCCCGCTGGATTCTGAAGCTTTCTTT.

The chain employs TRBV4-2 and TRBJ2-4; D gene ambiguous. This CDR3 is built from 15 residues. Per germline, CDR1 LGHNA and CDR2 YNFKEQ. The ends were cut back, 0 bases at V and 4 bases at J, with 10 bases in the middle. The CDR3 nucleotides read TGTGCCAGCAGCCAAGATGTAACGGTTAAAAACATTCAGTACTTC. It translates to CASSQDVTVKNIQYF.

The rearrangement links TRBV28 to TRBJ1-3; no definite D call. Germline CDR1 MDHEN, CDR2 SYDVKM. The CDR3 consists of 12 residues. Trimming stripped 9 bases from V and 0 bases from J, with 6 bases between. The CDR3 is CASSGSGNTIYF. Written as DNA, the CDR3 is TGTGCCAGTTCGGGCTCTGGAAACACCATATATTTT.

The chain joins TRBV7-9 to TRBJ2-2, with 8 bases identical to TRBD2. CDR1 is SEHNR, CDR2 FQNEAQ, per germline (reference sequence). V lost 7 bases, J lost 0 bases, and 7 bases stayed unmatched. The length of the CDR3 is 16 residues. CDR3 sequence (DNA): TGTGCCAGCACCCGGGAGGGATTCGCGAACACCGGGGAGCTGTTTTTT. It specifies CASTREGFANTGELFF. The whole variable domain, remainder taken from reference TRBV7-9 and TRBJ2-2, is DTGVSQNPRHKITKRGQNVTFRCDPISEHNRLYWYRQTLGQGPEFLTYFQNEAQLEKSRLLSDRFSAERPKGSFSTLEIQRTEQGDSAMYLCASTREGFANTGELFFGEGSRLTVL.

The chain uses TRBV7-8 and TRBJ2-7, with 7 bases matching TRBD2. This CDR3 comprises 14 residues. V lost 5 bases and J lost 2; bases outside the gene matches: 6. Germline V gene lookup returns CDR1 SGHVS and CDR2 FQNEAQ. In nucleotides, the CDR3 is TGTGCCAGCAGCCAAAGGGACTACGCCTACGAGCAGTACTTC. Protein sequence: CASSQRDYAYEQYF. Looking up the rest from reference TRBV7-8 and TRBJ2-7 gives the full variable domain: GAGVSQSPRYKVAKRGQDVALRCDPISGHVSLFWYQQALGQGPEFLTYFQNEAQLDKSGLPSDRFFAERPEGSVSTLKIQRTQQEDSAVYLCASSQRDYAYEQYFGPGTRLTVT.

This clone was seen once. The CDR3 DNA follows: TGTGCCAGCATGGGGGGCTGGGATGGCTACACCTTC. Its translation: CASMGGWDGYTF. The rearrangement links TRBV28 to TRBJ1-2; TRBD1 is a possible D gene (6 bases). CDR3 length: 12 amino acids. V shed 7 bases and J shed 6 bases, with 12 bases lying between them. The germline gives CDR1 MDHEN, CDR2 SYDVKM.

The CDR3 region has the DNA TGTGCCAGCTCCCCCGGGACAGGGATAACAGATACGCAGTATTTT. Protein sequence: CASSPGTGITDTQYF. V usage is TRBV11-3 and J usage is TRBJ2-3; 9 bases align to TRBD1. CDR1 is SGHNT and CDR2 is YENEEA in the germline V gene. The length of the CDR3 is 15 residues. Germline trimming cut 8 bases from V and 3 bases from J; bases unmatched to any gene: 9.

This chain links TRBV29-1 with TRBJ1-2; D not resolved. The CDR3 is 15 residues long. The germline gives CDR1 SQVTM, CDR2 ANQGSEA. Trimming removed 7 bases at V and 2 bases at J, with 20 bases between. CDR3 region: CSAEVRPGRNYGYTF. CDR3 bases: TGCAGCGCCGAAGTCAGGCCGGGTAGGAACTATGGCTACACCTTC.

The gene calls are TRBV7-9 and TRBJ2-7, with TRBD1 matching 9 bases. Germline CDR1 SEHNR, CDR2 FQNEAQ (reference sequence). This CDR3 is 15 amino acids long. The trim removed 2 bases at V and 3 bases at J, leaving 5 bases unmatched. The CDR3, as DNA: TGTGCCAGCAGCTTAATGGGGGACAGGGTCTACGAGCAGTACTTC. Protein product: CASSLMGDRVYEQYF.

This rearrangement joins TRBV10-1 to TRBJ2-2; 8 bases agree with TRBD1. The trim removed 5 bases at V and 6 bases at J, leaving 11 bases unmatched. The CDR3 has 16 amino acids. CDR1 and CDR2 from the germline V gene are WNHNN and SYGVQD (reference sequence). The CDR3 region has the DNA TGCGCCAGCAGTTATTCAGGGGGCTCCTCTCCCGGGGAGCTGTTTTTT. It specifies CASSYSGGSSPGELFF.

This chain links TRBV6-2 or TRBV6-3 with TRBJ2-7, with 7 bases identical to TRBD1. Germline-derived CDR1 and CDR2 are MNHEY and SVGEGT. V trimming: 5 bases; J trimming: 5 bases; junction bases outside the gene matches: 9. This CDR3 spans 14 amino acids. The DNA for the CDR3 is TGTGCCAGCAGTAAGCCAGGGGGTGTCGACGAGCAGTACTTC. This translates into CASSKPGGVDEQYF.

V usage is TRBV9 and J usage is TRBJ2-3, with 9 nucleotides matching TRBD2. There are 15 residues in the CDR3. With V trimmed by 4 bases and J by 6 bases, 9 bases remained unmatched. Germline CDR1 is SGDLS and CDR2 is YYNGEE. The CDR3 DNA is TGTGCCAGCAGCTCTACTAGCGGGCGCGGGGATACGCAGTATTTT. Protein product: CASSSTSGRGDTQYF.

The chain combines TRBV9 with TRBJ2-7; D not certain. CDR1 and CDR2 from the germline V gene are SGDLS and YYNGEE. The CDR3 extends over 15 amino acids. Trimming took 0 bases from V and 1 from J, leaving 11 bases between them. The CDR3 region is CASSVEAGRSYEQYF. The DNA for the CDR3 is TGTGCCAGCAGCGTAGAGGCAGGTCGTTCCTACGAGCAGTACTTC.

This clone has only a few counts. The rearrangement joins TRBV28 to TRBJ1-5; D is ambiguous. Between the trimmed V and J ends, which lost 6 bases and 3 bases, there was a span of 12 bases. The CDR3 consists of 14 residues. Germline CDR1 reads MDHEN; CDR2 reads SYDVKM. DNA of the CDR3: TGTGCCAGCAGAACCCCTGGGGTCAATCAGCCCCAGCATTTT. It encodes CASRTPGVNQPQHF.

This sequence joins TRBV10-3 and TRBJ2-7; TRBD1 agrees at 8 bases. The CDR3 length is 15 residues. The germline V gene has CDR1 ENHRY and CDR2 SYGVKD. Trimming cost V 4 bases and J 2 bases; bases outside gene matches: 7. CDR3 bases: TGTGCCATCAGTGCGTGGACAGGGTCCACCTACGAGCAGTACTTC. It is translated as CAISAWTGSTYEQYF.

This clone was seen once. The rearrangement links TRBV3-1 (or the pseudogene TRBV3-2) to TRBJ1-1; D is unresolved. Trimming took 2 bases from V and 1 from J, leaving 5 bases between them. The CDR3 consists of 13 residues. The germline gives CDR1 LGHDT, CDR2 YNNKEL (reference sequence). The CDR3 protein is CASSQKGNTEAFF. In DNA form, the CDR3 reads TGTGCCAGCAGCCAAAAAGGGAACACTGAAGCTTTCTTT.

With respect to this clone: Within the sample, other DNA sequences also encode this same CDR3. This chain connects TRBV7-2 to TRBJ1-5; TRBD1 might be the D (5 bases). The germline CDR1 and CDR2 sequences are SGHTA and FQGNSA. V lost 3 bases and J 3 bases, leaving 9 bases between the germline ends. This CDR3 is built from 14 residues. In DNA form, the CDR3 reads TGTGCCAGCAGCTTGGGGCACCTCAATCAGCCCCAGCATTTT. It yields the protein CASSLGHLNQPQHF.

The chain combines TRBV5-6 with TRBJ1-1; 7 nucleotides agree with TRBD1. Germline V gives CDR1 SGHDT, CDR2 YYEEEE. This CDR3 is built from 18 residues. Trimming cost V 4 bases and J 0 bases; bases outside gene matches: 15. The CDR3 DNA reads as TGTGCCAGCAGCCGGGGACAGCTACAGACCACGATGAACACTGAAGCTTTCTTT. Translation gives CASSRGQLQTTMNTEAFF.

The CDR3 region is CATINYNEQFF. DNA of the CDR3: TGCGCCACCATTAATTACAATGAGCAGTTCTTC. The chain combines TRBV10-2 with TRBJ2-1; no definite D call. Germline V lookup: CDR1 WSHSY, CDR2 SAAADI. The CDR3 spans 11 residues. V lost 10 bases to trimming and J lost 4 bases, with 8 bases between them.

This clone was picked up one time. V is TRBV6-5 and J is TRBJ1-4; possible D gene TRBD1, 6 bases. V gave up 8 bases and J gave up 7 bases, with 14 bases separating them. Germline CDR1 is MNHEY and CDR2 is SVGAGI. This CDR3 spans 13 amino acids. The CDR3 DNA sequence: TGTGCCAGCGGTAGAGTGGGGGCTGAAAAACTGTTTTTT. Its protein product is CASGRVGAEKLFF.